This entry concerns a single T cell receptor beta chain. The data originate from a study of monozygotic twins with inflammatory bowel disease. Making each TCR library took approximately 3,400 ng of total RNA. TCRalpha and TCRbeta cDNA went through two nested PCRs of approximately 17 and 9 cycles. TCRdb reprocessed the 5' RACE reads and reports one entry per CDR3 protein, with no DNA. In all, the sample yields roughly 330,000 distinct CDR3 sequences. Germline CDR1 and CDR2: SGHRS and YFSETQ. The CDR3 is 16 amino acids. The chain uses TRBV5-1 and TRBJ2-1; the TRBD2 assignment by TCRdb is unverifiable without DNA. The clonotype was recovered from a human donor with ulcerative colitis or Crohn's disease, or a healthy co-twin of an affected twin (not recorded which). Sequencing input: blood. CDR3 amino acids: CASSLLQREKANEQFF.